This T cell receptor beta chain was identified during a study of cytomegalovirus exposure and HLA in healthy donors. Findings and limits, study-wide: The authors enumerated over 150 TCR beta chains as linked to cytomegalovirus.

The PCR was carried out with 60 Vbeta primers and 13 Jbeta primers. Clones were read by immunoSEQ multiplex PCR, and TCRdb kept only the in-frame ones, dropping some. The sample lists fewer than 250,000 clones, more than 75% occurring once. Per germline, CDR1 SGHRS and CDR2 YFSETQ. The CDR3 is made up of 16 amino acids. The V end was cut by 0 bases, the J end by 2 bases, with 13 bases between. To note about this clone: Its antigen is currently unknown.

The rearrangement uses TRBV5-1 and TRBJ2-3, with D possibly being TRBD2 (6 bases). The sample taken for sequencing was PBMCs. This receptor was taken from a human donor in good health. The CDR3 reads CASSLGASEDTDTQYF. DNA of the CDR3: TGCGCCAGCAGCTTGGGTGCTAGCGAAGACACAGATACGCAGTATTTT.